This TCR beta chain was sequenced for a study of early T cells in non-severe SARS-CoV-2 infection. Study summary: Unsorted whole-blood RNA was sequenced in bulk, leaving chains unpaired. Study results and caveats: Matching results from VDJdb favored anti-spike CD8 responses, leaving private and CD4 specificities undetected.

Individual cDNA molecules each received unique molecular identifiers attached to them. A single record per CDR3 protein comes from TCRdb applying MiXCR to the 5' RACE reads. The sample lists 81,000 or so distinct CDR3 sequences, 12% occurring once. Concerning this clonotype: What it binds is unknown.

Trimming took 5 bases from V and 4 from J, leaving 21 bases between them. Germline V lookup: CDR1 MNHNY, CDR2 SVGAGI (reference sequence). The CDR3 consists of 16 residues. The sequenced sample was whole blood. The chain combines TRBV6-6 with TRBJ2-7; a weak D match, TRBD2 (5 bases). The sequence was obtained from an adult who was a healthcare worker with PCR-confirmed SARS-CoV-2 infection or an uninfected control (not recorded which). CDR3 bases: TGTGCCAGCAGTGACCTGGGAATCCGCGGGCTTTACGAGCAGTACTTC. Translated, it gives CASSDLGIRGLYEQYF.